The subject of this entry is one TCR beta chain. Its specificity is not known. This specimen belongs to a study of a mutant IDH1 vaccine in newly diagnosed glioma. For the study at large: Eight vaccine doses were administered to patients at weeks 1, 3, 5, 7, 11, 15, 19 and 23. Previous treatment comprised radiotherapy, temozolomide, or both, mostly both. Sex distribution of treated patients was approximately 60% male and about 38% female; mean age was around 40 years. The study, taken as a whole, reports: Pseudoprogression apparently lacked any relation to changes in top peripheral T cell clonotypes.

Sequenced by immunoSEQ multiplex PCR; TCRdb stores in-frame clones only, minus some. This sample has about 38,000 clones, with more than 75% found just once. Stated time point: week 5, during vaccination. Doses of 300 ug of mutant IDH1 20-mer peptide were given with topical imiquimod. The germline gives CDR1 SGHKS, CDR2 YYEKEE (reference sequence). The CDR3 contains 14 residues. V was shortened by 0 bases and J by 1 base, with 7 bases between the two germline ends. Sequencing was performed on PBMCs, taken from a glioma patient whose treatment included an IDH1 peptide vaccine. V gene TRBV5-5 combines with J gene TRBJ1-1; D not resolved. This sequence was found in a man aged 35 to 55 with glioma. CDR3: CASSLVSTNTEAFF. CDR3 DNA sequence: TGTGCCAGCAGCTTGGTCTCTACGAACACTGAAGCTTTCTTT.